The sequence of this T cell receptor (beta chain) was determined in a study of blood T cell repertoires in COVID-19. Background on the study: Samples representing acute and convalescent COVID-19 were sourced from the United States, Italy and Spain. The cDNA or gDNA used as material had been derived from T cells, B-cell-depleted T cells, or PBMCs.

Germline-derived CDR1 and CDR2 are LGHDT and YNNKEL (reference sequence). This CDR3 region has 17 residues. Trimming at V came to 1 base and at J to 3 bases, leaving 6 bases not matched to a gene. Original handling: For nucleated cells, counts were estimated from reference gene primer amplification. Using immunoSEQ multiplex PCR, the repertoire was profiled, and TCRdb retains in-frame clones only, with some absent. V and J calls and clone size follow that table, whereas D and trimming were derived from the DNA. The sample includes approximately 90,000 clones, 80% to 85% of them seen just once. This clone was detected once.

This sequence originates from a woman at least 80 years old with active or convalescent COVID-19. Sequenced sample: peripheral blood. The V call is TRBV3-1 (or the pseudogene TRBV3-2), the J call TRBJ2-2; TRBD1 matches at 9 bases. The CDR3 spells CASSQVGQGRYTGELFF. CDR3 DNA: TGTGCCAGCAGCCAAGTCGGACAGGGGCGTTACACCGGGGAGCTGTTTTTT.